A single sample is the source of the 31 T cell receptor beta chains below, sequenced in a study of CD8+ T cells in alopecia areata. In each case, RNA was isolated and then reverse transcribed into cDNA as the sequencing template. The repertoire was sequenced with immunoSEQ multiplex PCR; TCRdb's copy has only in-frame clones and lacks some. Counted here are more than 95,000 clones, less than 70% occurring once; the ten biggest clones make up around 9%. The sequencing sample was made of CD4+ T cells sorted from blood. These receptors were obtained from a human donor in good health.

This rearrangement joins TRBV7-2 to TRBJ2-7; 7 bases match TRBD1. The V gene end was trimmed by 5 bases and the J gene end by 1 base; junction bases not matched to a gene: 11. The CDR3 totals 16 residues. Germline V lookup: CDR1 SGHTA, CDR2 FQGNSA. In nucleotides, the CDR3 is TGTGCCAGCAGCGTATCCCACAGGGGTGTGTCCTACGAGCAGTACTTC. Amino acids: CASSVSHRGVSYEQYF.

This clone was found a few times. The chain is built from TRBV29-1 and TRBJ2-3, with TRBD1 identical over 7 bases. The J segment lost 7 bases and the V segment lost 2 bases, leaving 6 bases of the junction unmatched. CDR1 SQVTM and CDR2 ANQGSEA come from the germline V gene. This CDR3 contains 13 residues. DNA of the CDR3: TGCAGCGTTGAACAAGGGGGCCGGAATACGCAGTATTTT. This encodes CSVEQGGRNTQYF.

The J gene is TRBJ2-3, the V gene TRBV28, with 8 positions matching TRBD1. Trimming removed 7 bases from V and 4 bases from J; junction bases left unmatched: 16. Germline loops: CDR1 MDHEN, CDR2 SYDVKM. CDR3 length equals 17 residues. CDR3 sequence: CASTDADDDRGPDTQYF. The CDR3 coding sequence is TGTGCCAGCACGGATGCGGATGACGACAGGGGTCCAGATACGCAGTATTTT. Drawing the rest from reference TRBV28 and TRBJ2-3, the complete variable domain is DVKVTQSSRYLVKRTGEKVFLECVQDMDHENMFWYRQDPGLGLRLIYFSYDVKMKEKGDIPEGYSVSREKKERFSLILESASTNQTSMYLCASTDADDDRGPDTQYFGPGTRLTVL.

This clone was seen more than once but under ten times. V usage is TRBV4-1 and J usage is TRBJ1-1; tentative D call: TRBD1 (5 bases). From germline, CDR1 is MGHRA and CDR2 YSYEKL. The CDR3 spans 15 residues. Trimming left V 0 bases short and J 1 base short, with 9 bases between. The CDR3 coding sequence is TGCGCCAGCAGCCAAGATCGCGGGGGGAACACTGAAGCTTTCTTT. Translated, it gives CASSQDRGGNTEAFF.

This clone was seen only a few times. Here the CDR3 DNA reads TGTGCCAGCAGGCAGAGGGAGGGAGCGGAGCAGTACTTC. Translation gives CASRQREGAEQYF. The chain joins TRBV6-5 to TRBJ2-7; 7 positions match TRBD2. Germline lookup yields CDR1 MNHEY and CDR2 SVGAGI. Trimming removed 6 bases from V and 7 bases from J; junction bases left unmatched: 9. This CDR3 has 13 amino acids.

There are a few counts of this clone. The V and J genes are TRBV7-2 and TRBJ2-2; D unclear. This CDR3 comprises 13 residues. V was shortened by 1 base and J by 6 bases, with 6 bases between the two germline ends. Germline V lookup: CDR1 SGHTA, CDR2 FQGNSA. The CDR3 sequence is CASSLVVPGELFF. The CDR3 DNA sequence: TGTGCCAGCAGCTTAGTAGTACCCGGGGAGCTGTTTTTT.

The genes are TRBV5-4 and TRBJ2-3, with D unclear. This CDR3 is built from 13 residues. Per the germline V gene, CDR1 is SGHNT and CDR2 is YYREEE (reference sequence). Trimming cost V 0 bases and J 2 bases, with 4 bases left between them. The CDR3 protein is CASSLVLTDTQYF. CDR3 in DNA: TGTGCCAGCAGCTTGGTCCTCACAGATACGCAGTATTTT. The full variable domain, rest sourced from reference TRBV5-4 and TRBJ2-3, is ETGVTQSPTHLIKTRGQQVTLRCSSQSGHNTVSWYQQALGQGPQFIFQYYREEENGRGNFPPRFSGLQFPNYSSELNVNALELDDSALYLCASSLVLTDTQYFGPGTRLTVL.

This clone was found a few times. The CDR3 sequence is CASSPRIASGGTDTQYF. CDR3 nucleotide sequence: TGTGCCAGCTCACCACGGATCGCTAGCGGGGGCACAGATACGCAGTATTTT. The chain joins TRBV18 to TRBJ2-3, with 9 bases that match TRBD2. CDR3 length: 17 amino acids. J was trimmed by 1 base and V by 1 base; bases with no gene match: 6. Germline loops: CDR1 KGHSH, CDR2 LQKENI.

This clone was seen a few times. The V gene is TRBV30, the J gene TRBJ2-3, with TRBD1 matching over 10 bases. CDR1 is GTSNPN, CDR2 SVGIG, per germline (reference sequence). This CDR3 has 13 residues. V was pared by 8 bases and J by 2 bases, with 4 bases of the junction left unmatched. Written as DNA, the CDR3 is TGTGCCACGGGACAGGGGTTCACAGATACGCAGTATTTT. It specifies CATGQGFTDTQYF.

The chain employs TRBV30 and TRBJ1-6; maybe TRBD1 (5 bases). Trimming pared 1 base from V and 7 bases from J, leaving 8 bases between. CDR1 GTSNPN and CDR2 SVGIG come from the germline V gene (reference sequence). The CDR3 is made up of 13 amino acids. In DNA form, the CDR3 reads TGTGCCTGGAGTGCACAGGACAATTCACCCCTCCACTTT. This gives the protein CAWSAQDNSPLHF.

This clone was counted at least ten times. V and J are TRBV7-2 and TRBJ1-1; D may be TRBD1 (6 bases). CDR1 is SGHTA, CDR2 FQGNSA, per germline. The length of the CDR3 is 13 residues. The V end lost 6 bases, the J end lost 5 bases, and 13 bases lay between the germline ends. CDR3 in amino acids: CASSPQGETEAFF. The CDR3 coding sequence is TGTGCCAGCAGTCCACAGGGTGAAACTGAAGCTTTCTTT.

CDR3 region: CASSGGSPTDTQYF. The CDR3 DNA reads TGCGCCAGCAGCGGGGGATCACCCACAGATACGCAGTATTTT. The V call is TRBV5-1, the J call TRBJ2-3, with D possibly being TRBD1 or TRBD2 (5 bases each). Germline V gene data show CDR1 as SGHRS and CDR2 as YFSETQ. CDR3 length: 14 residues. V lost 4 bases, J lost 2 bases, and 11 bases lay in between.

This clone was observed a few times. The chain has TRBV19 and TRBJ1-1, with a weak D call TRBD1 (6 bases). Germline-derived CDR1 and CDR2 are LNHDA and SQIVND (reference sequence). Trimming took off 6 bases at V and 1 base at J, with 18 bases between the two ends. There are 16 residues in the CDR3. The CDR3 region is CASSYTGSRENTEAFF. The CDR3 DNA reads TGTGCCAGTAGCTACACAGGGTCTCGGGAGAACACTGAAGCTTTCTTT.

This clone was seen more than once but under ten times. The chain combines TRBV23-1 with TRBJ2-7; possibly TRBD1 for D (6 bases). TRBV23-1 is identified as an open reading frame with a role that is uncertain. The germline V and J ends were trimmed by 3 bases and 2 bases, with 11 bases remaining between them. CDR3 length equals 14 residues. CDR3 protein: CASSHLDRPYEQYF. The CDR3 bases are TGCGCCAGCAGTCATCTTGACAGGCCCTACGAGCAGTACTTC.

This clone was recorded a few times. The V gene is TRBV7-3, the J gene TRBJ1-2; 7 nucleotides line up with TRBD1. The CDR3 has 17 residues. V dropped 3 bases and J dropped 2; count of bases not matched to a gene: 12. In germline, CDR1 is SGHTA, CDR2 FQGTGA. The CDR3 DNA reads TGTGCCAGCAGCTTTGGATACGTGACAGGGCCCAACTATGGCTACACCTTC. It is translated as CASSFGYVTGPNYGYTF.

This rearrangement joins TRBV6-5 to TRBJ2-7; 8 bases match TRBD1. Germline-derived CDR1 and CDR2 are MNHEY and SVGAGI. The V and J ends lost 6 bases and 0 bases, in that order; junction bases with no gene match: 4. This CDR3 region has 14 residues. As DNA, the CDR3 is TGTGCCAGCAGGTCGGGACAGGCCTCCTACGAGCAGTACTTC. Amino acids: CASRSGQASYEQYF.

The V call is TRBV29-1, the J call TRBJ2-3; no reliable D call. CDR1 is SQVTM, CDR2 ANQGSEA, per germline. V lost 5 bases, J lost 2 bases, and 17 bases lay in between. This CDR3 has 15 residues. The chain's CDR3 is CSVFLATANTDTQYF. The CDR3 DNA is TGCAGCGTTTTCCTGGCGACCGCTAACACAGATACGCAGTATTTT.

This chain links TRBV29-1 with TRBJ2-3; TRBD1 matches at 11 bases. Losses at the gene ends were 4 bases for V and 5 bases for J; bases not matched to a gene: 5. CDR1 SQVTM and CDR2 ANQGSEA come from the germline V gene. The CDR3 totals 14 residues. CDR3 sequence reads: CSVAGQGAGDTQYF. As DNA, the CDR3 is TGCAGCGTTGCCGGACAGGGGGCTGGAGATACGCAGTATTTT.

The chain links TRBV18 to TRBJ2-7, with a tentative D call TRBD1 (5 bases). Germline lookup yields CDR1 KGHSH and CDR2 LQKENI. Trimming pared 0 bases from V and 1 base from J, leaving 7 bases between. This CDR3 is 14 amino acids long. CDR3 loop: CASSPPAGSYEQYF. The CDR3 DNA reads TGTGCCAGCTCACCACCGGCAGGGTCCTACGAGCAGTACTTC.

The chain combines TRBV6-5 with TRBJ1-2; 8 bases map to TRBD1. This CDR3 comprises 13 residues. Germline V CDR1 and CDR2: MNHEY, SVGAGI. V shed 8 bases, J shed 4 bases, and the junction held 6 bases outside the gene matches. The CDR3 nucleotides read TGTGCCAGCGGCGGACAGGGCGGCTATGGCTACACCTTC. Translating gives CASGGQGGYGYTF.

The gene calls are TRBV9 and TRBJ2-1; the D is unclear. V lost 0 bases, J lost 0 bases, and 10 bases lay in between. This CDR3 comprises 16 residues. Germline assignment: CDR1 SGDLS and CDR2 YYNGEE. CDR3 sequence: CASSVVSASSYNEQFF. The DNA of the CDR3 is TGTGCCAGCAGCGTAGTATCGGCCAGCTCCTACAATGAGCAGTTCTTC.

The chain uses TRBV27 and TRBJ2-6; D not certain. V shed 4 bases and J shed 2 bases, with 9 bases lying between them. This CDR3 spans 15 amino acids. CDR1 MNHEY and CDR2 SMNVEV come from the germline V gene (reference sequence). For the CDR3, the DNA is TGTGCCAGCAGTTCCATAGGTGCTGGGGCCAACGTCCTGACTTTC. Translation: CASSSIGAGANVLTF.

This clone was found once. The CDR3 loop reads CASSFEQGSYNSPLHF. The CDR3 DNA follows: TGTGCCAGCAGTTTTGAACAGGGTTCCTATAATTCACCCCTCCACTTT. V gene TRBV6-6 combines with J gene TRBJ1-6, with D tentatively TRBD1 (6 bases). Germline lookup yields CDR1 MNHNY and CDR2 SVGAGI (reference sequence). This CDR3 comprises 16 residues. Trimming removed 4 bases from V and 1 base from J, with 11 bases in between.

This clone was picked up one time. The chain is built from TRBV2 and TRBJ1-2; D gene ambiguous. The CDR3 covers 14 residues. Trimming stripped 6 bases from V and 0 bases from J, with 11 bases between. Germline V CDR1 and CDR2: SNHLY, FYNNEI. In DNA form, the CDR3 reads TGTGCCAGCAGAAATAGACCTGCTAACTATGGCTACACCTTC. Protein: CASRNRPANYGYTF.

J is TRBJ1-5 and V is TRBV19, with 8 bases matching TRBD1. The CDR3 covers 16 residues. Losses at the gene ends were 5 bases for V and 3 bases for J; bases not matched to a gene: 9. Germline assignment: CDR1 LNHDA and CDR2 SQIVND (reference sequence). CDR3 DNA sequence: TGTGCCAGTAGTCCCGGGACAGGAGGATTCAATCAGCCCCAGCATTTT. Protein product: CASSPGTGGFNQPQHF.

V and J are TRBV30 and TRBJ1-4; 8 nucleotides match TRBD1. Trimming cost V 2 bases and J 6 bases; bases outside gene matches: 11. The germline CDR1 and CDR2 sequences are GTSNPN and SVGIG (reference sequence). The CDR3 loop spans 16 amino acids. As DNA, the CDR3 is TGTGCCTGGAGTTCTCCACCGGACAGGGCTGATGAAAAACTGTTTTTT. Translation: CAWSSPPDRADEKLFF.

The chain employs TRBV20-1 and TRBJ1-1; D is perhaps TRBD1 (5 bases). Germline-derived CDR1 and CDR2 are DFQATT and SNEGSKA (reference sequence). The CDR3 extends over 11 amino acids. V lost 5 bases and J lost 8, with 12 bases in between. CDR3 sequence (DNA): TGCAGTGCTGGGGACGCAAGGGAAGCTTTCTTT. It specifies CSAGDAREAFF.

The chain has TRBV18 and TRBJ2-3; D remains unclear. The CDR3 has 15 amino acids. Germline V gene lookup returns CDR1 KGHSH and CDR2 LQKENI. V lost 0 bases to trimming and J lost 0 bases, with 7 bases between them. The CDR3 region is CASSPPSLSTDTQYF. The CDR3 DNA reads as TGTGCCAGCTCACCACCCAGCTTAAGCACAGATACGCAGTATTTT.

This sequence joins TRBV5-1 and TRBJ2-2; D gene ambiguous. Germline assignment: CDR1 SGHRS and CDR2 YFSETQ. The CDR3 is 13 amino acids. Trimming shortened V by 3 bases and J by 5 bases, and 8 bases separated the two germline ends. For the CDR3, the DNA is TGCGCCAGCAGCTCTGGATTGACCGGGGAGCTGTTTTTT. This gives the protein CASSSGLTGELFF.

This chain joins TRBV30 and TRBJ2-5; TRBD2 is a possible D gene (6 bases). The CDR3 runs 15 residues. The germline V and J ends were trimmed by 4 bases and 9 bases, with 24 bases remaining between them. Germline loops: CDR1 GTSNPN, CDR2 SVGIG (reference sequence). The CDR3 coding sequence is TGTGCCTGGACCTATCGGGACTCCCTCGGAAGGGCCCAGTACTTC. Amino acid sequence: CAWTYRDSLGRAQYF.

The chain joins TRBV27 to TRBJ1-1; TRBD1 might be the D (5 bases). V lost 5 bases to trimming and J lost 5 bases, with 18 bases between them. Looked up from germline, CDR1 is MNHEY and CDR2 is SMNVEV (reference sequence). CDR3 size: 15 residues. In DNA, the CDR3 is TGTGCCAGCAGTCCCTCGGGGAGGGGAAGGACTGAAGCTTTCTTT. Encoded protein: CASSPSGRGRTEAFF.